The sample holds many counts of the clone carrying this T cell receptor (beta chain). At one end, the junction sequence differs from germline, possibly due to a read error. The sample originates from a study of response to subunit inactivated influenza vaccine. TCRdb processed the RT-PCR reads anew with MiXCR; each CDR3 protein has one entry. This table holds over 800,000 distinct CDR3 sequences, about 20% found once. There are 14 residues in the CDR3. The germline V gene encodes CDR1 SGHRS and CDR2 YFSETQ. This sequence was found in a man aged 45-65 years who received an inactivated influenza vaccine. The chain employs TRBV5-1 and TRBJ2-5, with D perhaps assigned TRBD1 or TRBD2 (6 bases each). Specimen: PBMCs from blood, collected less than 6 days after vaccination. Written as DNA, the CDR3 is TGTGCCAGCAGCTTAGGGGGGTATCAAGAGACCCAGTACTTC. Its protein is CASSLGGYQETQYF.